This TCR beta chain was captured in a study of blood T cell repertoires in COVID-19. Study details: Spain, Italy and the United States supplied samples that represented acute and convalescent COVID-19. Sources were T cells, B-cell-depleted T cells, or PBMCs; the material itself was cDNA or gDNA.

This clone was seen only a few times. The CDR3 has 13 amino acids. Trimming shortened V by 2 bases and J by 4 bases, and 8 bases separated the two germline ends. Germline V gives CDR1 SGHDN, CDR2 FVKESK. The repertoire was sequenced with immunoSEQ multiplex PCR; TCRdb's copy has only in-frame clones and lacks some. The data contain about 220,000 clones, roughly 80% of them singletons. Sample: peripheral blood. This TCR derives from a human donor in a cohort sampled during active COVID-19. The chain couples TRBV14 to TRBJ1-1; D is possibly TRBD1 (5 bases). The CDR3 loop reads CASSQRGGTEAFF. In DNA, the CDR3 is TGTGCCAGCAGCCAAAGGGGCGGCACTGAAGCTTTCTTT.